This T cell receptor beta chain was identified during a study of cytomegalovirus exposure and HLA in healthy donors. The ends lost 6 bases at V and 4 bases at J; junction bases unmatched: 5. This CDR3 is 15 amino acids long. Germline assignment: CDR1 MNHEY and CDR2 SVGAGI. Everyone who donated was a healthy bone marrow donor. In the case of this clone: Its specificity is unknown.

In the PCR, 60 Vbeta and 13 Jbeta primers were used. TCRdb's copy holds only in-frame clones and misses some; the assay was immunoSEQ multiplex PCR. The table records about 200,000 clones, 55% to 75% of them present only once. Findings and caveats of the study: CMV serostatus was the sole immune exposure data available.

The sequence derives from a man aged 35 to 55 in good health and CMV-seropositive. The specimen sequenced was PBMCs. The chain links TRBV6-5 to TRBJ2-3; 12 nucleotides agree with TRBD2. The CDR3 DNA follows: TGTGCCAGCAGCCCGACTAGCGGGAGTCCAGATACGCAGTATTTT. Its protein product is CASSPTSGSPDTQYF.